The T cell receptor beta chain described here comes from a study of T-cell memory formation after mild COVID-19. This CDR3 region has 14 residues. Germline V lookup: CDR1 KGHDR, CDR2 SFDVKD. The J segment lost 6 bases and the V segment lost 7 bases, leaving 9 bases of the junction unmatched. TCRdb itself ran the 5' RACE reads through MiXCR, one entry per CDR3 protein. The data show approximately 250,000 distinct CDR3 sequences, with under 20% seen just once and 20% to 25% held by the top ten. Whole-study findings and limits: That cross-reactive memory joined was suggested by some responding clones appearing in pre-infection memory. CD4+ contracting clones were found mainly in CM and EM, and CD8+ ones in EMRA.

Regarding this clonotype: What it binds is unknown.

The J gene is TRBJ2-3, the V gene TRBV24-1; 7 bases line up with TRBD1. This clonotype was sampled from a man between 18 and 35 years old who had mild COVID-19 (a few samples of this study predate the infection). Cell type and time point are not known. Sequencing input: PBMCs or a T cell subset sorted from them (not recorded which). Here the CDR3 reads CATRTGPDADTQYF. The CDR3 DNA follows: TGTGCCACCAGGACAGGGCCCGACGCCGATACGCAGTATTTT.